In its sample, the clone carrying this TCR beta chain was seen many times. Its antigen is not known. This entry comes from a study of Graves' ophthalmopathy and Graves' hyperthyroidism. Trimming removed 1 base at V and 7 bases at J, with 11 bases between. Germline V lookup: CDR1 DFQATT, CDR2 SNEGSKA (reference sequence). The CDR3 has 12 residues. Amplification of TCR beta CDR3 regions used RNA transcripts. The workflow started with a first-round RT-PCR run with HTBI primers and then moved on to a second-round multiplex PCR. TCRdb redid the calling of the multiplex PCR reads with MiXCR, one entry per CDR3 protein. The sample lists 650,000 to 900,000 distinct CDR3 sequences, roughly two fifths seen once, with about 40% in the top ten. Regarding the study as a whole: Sensitivity reached roughly 71% and specificity approximately 72% when the model predicted ophthalmopathy progression.

J is TRBJ2-7 and V is TRBV20-1; perhaps TRBD2 as D (5 bases). This TCR was recovered from an adult man with Graves' ophthalmopathy. Material for sequencing was peripheral blood. CDR3 residues: CSARGGGWEQYF. CDR3 sequence (DNA): TGCAGTGCTAGAGGTGGCGGGTGGGAGCAGTACTTC.